Below are 8 T cell receptor beta chains sequenced from a single sample in a study of blood T cells in healthy people across ages. Then a second PCR, running roughly 6 to 12 cycles, was carried out with a sample-barcoded 5' primer and a J-beta primer mix. TCRdb re-called the 5' RACE reads with MiXCR, one entry per CDR3 protein. The profile shows 980,000 or so distinct CDR3 sequences, roughly 43% of them singletons. The sequencing sample was made of blood. The receptors come from a young man in good health.

This clonotype occurred once. The rearrangement links TRBV12-5 to TRBJ2-5; D is possibly TRBD2 (6 bases). The V gene's germline CDR1 is LGHNT and CDR2 FRNRAP. Trimming took 6 bases from V and 4 from J, leaving 18 bases between them. This CDR3 has 15 amino acids. CDR3 coding DNA: TGTGCTAGTGGCGGAGGGGCCAGTTCGGGAGAGACCCAGTACTTC. Protein product: CASGGGASSGETQYF.

The count of this clonotype is one. This rearrangement joins TRBV27 to TRBJ2-1; TRBD2 matches at 8 bases. The DNA matches TRBJ2-7 better at its end, which makes the J call doubtful. This CDR3 has 16 residues. Germline V gene data show CDR1 as MNHEY and CDR2 as SMNVEV (reference sequence). Written as DNA, the CDR3 is TGTGCCAGCAGTTTGCAGGTCGGGGGGGGTTACAATGAGCAGTACTTC. Its translation is CASSLQVGGGYNEQYF.

This clonotype was found a few times. The rearrangement uses TRBV24-1 and TRBJ1-2; TRBD1 matches at 7 bases. Germline CDR1 reads KGHDR; CDR2 reads SFDVKD. The junction had 5 bases not matched to a gene; V was cut back by 4 bases and J by 4 bases. This CDR3 is 14 amino acids long. This chain's CDR3 is CATSDWTGLYGYTF. DNA for the CDR3: TGTGCCACCAGTGACTGGACAGGCCTCTATGGCTACACCTTC.

In its sample, this clonotype was seen a few times. The gene calls are TRBV5-1 and TRBJ2-7; D not resolved. CDR3 length: 15 residues. In germline, CDR1 is SGHRS, CDR2 YFSETQ. The V end lost 4 bases, the J end lost 0 bases, and 14 bases lay between the germline ends. The CDR3 here is CASSTDTLPSYEQYF. The CDR3 nucleotides are TGCGCCAGCAGCACAGACACCCTCCCCTCCTACGAGCAGTACTTC.

The table lists this clonotype with many counts. The V gene is TRBV4-2, the J gene TRBJ2-7; TRBD2 agrees at 11 bases. The CDR3 loop spans 15 amino acids. CDR1 LGHNA and CDR2 YNFKEQ come from the germline V gene. Trimming took 1 base from V and 4 from J; bases not matched to a gene: 3. In DNA, the CDR3 is TGTGCCAGCAGCCAAGTTAGCGGGGGGGCTTACGAGCAGTACTTC. Protein product: CASSQVSGGAYEQYF.

This clonotype was seen just once. J is TRBJ2-1 and V is TRBV4-2; 10 bases match TRBD2. The closer fit of TRBJ2-7 to the DNA end suggests the J call may be wrong. This CDR3 has 18 residues. The germline V gene has CDR1 LGHNA and CDR2 YNFKEQ. The CDR3 spells CASSQEPSGGRSYNEQYF. CDR3 DNA: TGTGCCAGCAGCCAAGAGCCTAGCGGGGGTCGCTCCTACAATGAGCAGTACTTC.

In the case of this clonotype: Its ends do not fully match the called genes, so a read error is possible. The chain is built from TRBV18 and TRBJ2-4, with D possibly TRBD2 on 5 matching bases. The J call could be wrong; TRBJ2-5 is a better fit for the DNA end. This CDR3 is 14 amino acids long. Per the germline V gene, CDR1 is KGHSH and CDR2 is LQKENI. DNA for the CDR3: TGTGCCGGCTCCCTCGACCCTCGAGGGGAGACCCAGTACTTC. Translated: CAGSLDPRGETQYF.

The rearrangement joins TRBV20-1 to TRBJ1-2; tentative D call: TRBD1 (5 bases). Germline V gives CDR1 DFQATT, CDR2 SNEGSKA (reference sequence). Trimming cost V 0 bases and J 8 bases, with 13 bases left between them. The CDR3 loop spans 13 amino acids. This CDR3 is CSAREQGGGGYTF. The CDR3 DNA reads TGCAGTGCTAGAGAGCAGGGTGGCGGCGGCTACACCTTC.